The 17 T cell receptor beta chains in this list originate from one sample, sequenced in a study of blood T cell repertoires in COVID-19. Sequencing was performed with immunoSEQ multiplex PCR; in TCRdb, only in-frame clones are kept and a portion is missing. Counted here are under 60,000 clones, approximately 84% occurring once; the ten biggest clones make up 8.8%. Sequencing used peripheral blood. The receptor set was obtained from a man aged 60 to 69 with acute or convalescent COVID-19.

This chain joins TRBV18 and TRBJ1-4; a possible D gene is TRBD1 (5 bases). The V and J ends lost 6 bases and 2 bases respectively, with 10 bases between them. The CDR3 loop spans 14 amino acids. Germline V gene sequence: CDR1 KGHSH, CDR2 LQKENI. The CDR3 loop is CASSRGGTNEKLFF. Written as DNA, the CDR3 is TGTGCCAGCTCTAGGGGTGGCACTAATGAAAAACTGTTTTTT.

This chain joins TRBV9 and TRBJ2-1; D uncertain. V dropped 3 bases and J dropped 0 bases, with 4 bases sitting between them. Germline CDR1 and CDR2: SGDLS and YYNGEE. The CDR3 sequence is 13 residues long. CDR3 sequence (DNA): TGTGCCAGCAGCGGGAGCTCCTACAATGAGCAGTTCTTC. It translates to CASSGSSYNEQFF.

The CDR3 bases are TGTGCCAGCAGCCATTTAGGACAGGGGGGATCAGGGGGAAACACCATATATTTT. Its protein product is CASSHLGQGGSGGNTIYF. The genes are TRBV3-1 (or the pseudogene TRBV3-2) and TRBJ1-3, with 10 bases identical to TRBD1. CDR3 size: 18 residues. Germline assignment: CDR1 LGHDT and CDR2 YNNKEL (reference sequence). Unmatched junction bases numbered 12, after V lost 3 bases and J lost 4 bases.

The V call is TRBV7-2, the J call TRBJ2-7; TRBD2 matches 7 bases. The CDR3 has 12 amino acids. With V trimmed by 7 bases and J by 6 bases, 6 bases remained unmatched. The germline gives CDR1 SGHTA, CDR2 FQGNSA. In DNA form, the CDR3 reads TGTGCCAGCACGGGCGGGGGTCCCGAGCAGTACTTC. Amino acid sequence: CASTGGGPEQYF. The full variable domain, its missing parts supplied by reference TRBV7-2 and TRBJ2-7, is GAGVSQSPSNKVTEKGKDVELRCDPISGHTALYWYRQSLGQGLEFLIYFQGNSAPDKSGLPSDRFSAERTGGSVSTLTIQRTQQEDSAVYLCASTGGGPEQYFGPGTRLTVT.

The chain combines TRBV11-2 with TRBJ2-7; 7 bases are shared with TRBD1. CDR1 and CDR2 from the germline V gene are SGHAT and FQNNGV. The J segment lost 5 bases and the V segment lost 1 base, leaving 5 bases of the junction unmatched. The CDR3 loop spans 14 amino acids. Here the CDR3 reads CASSLVTGLHEQYF. The CDR3, as DNA: TGTGCCAGCAGCTTAGTGACAGGGCTCCACGAGCAGTACTTC. Using reference TRBV11-2 and TRBJ2-7 for the parts outside the CDR3, the full variable domain is EAGVAQSPRYKIIEKRQSVAFWCNPISGHATLYWYQQILGQGPKLLIQFQNNGVVDDSQLPKDRFSAERLKGVDSTLKIQPAKLEDSAVYLCASSLVTGLHEQYFGPGTRLTVT.

The chain joins TRBV6-5 to TRBJ2-5; 9 bases align to TRBD1. Germline CDR1 is MNHEY and CDR2 is SVGAGI. The V segment lost 6 bases and the J segment 7 bases; nucleotides outside the gene matches: 9. The CDR3 totals 14 residues. The CDR3 DNA follows: TGTGCCAGCAGAACGGGACAGGGCGCTGCGACCCAGTACTTC. This sequence encodes CASRTGQGAATQYF.

The chain links TRBV19 to TRBJ1-5; D is unclear. The length of the CDR3 is 15 residues. CDR1 LNHDA and CDR2 SQIVND come from the germline V gene (reference sequence). Trimming pared 3 bases from V and 4 bases from J, leaving 13 bases between. The CDR3 DNA is TGTGCCAGTAGTATCGAGAGGAGTGCTAATCAGCCCCAGCATTTT. The encoded protein is CASSIERSANQPQHF.

This rearrangement joins TRBV7-9 to TRBJ1-5; 10 nucleotides line up with TRBD1. CDR3 length: 16 residues. The V segment lost 3 bases and the J segment 5 bases; nucleotides outside the gene matches: 7. Germline CDR1 is SEHNR and CDR2 is FQNEAQ (reference sequence). CDR3 DNA sequence: TGTGCCAGCAGCTTTATACACGGGACAGGGGATCAGCCCCAGCATTTT. Translated: CASSFIHGTGDQPQHF.

This chain links TRBV10-2 with TRBJ2-7, with unresolved D. The CDR3 is 15 amino acids. The germline V gene encodes CDR1 WSHSY and CDR2 SAAADI. Trimming pared 4 bases from V and 0 bases from J, leaving 13 bases between. DNA of the CDR3: TGCGCCAGCAGTGGGGCGCGTCTTAGCTCCTACGAGCAGTACTTC. It is translated as CASSGARLSSYEQYF.

The chain has TRBV10-3 and TRBJ2-7, with TRBD1 as a possible D gene (5 bases). The germline V gene encodes CDR1 ENHRY and CDR2 SYGVKD. This CDR3 comprises 13 residues. Trimming left V 3 bases short and J 3 bases short, with 9 bases between. The CDR3 DNA follows: TGTGCCATCAGTGAACGACAGCGCTACGAGCAGTACTTC. Translated: CAISERQRYEQYF.

The chain employs TRBV19 and TRBJ1-1; 7 positions match TRBD1. Germline CDR1 and CDR2: LNHDA and SQIVND (reference sequence). This CDR3 has 12 residues. Trimming took 5 bases from V and 6 from J; bases not matched to a gene: 3. The CDR3 nucleotides read TGTGCCAGTAGTTTTACAGGGGCTGAAGCTTTCTTT. Protein sequence: CASSFTGAEAFF.

The CDR3 nucleotides are TGTGCCAGCAGTGAAGAAGTCAGGTTGAGCGAGCAGTACTTC. Encoded protein: CASSEEVRLSEQYF. The chain employs TRBV6-1 and TRBJ2-7; D uncertain. The length of the CDR3 is 14 residues. The V gene's germline CDR1 is MNHNS and CDR2 SASEGT. Trimming took off 1 base at V and 6 bases at J, with 13 bases between the two ends.

J is TRBJ1-5 and V is TRBV7-9; possibly TRBD1 for D (5 bases). The CDR3 contains 14 residues. Germline V gene data show CDR1 as SEHNR and CDR2 as FQNEAQ (reference sequence). Trimming stripped 1 base from V and 6 bases from J, with 10 bases between. The CDR3 DNA sequence: TGTGCCAGCAGCTTAGAGTCGGGGGGTCAGCCCCAGCATTTT. Translated, it gives CASSLESGGQPQHF.

The chain couples TRBV7-8 to TRBJ1-5; TRBD1 matches at 7 bases. J gave up 1 base and V 5 bases, and 8 bases lay outside the gene matches. Germline lookup yields CDR1 SGHVS and CDR2 FQNEAQ. CDR3 length equals 16 residues. The CDR3 sequence: CASSRSGGLSNQPQHF. The CDR3 DNA reads TGTGCCAGCAGCAGATCAGGGGGGTTAAGCAATCAGCCCCAGCATTTT.

The J gene is TRBJ1-2, the V gene TRBV27; 11 nucleotides line up with TRBD1. This CDR3 comprises 17 residues. Germline values: CDR1 MNHEY, CDR2 SMNVEV (reference sequence). The trim removed 0 bases at V and 2 bases at J, leaving 5 bases unmatched. CDR3 residues: CASSLSPGQGVNYGYTF. In nucleotides, the CDR3 is TGTGCCAGCAGTTTATCTCCGGGACAGGGGGTAAACTATGGCTACACCTTC.

The chain employs TRBV10-3 and TRBJ2-6, with TRBD1 matching 9 bases. The germline CDR1 and CDR2 sequences are ENHRY and SYGVKD. The CDR3 consists of 14 residues. After removal of 9 bases from V and 1 base from J, the junction contained 1 base not matched to a gene. In DNA form, the CDR3 reads TGTGCCATGGGACAGGGATCTGGGGCCAACGTCCTGACTTTC. It yields the protein CAMGQGSGANVLTF.

This clone has a single count. The V gene is TRBV24-1, the J gene TRBJ2-1; the D is unclear. Between the trimmed V and J ends, which lost 0 bases and 6 bases, there was a span of 11 bases. CDR1 KGHDR and CDR2 SFDVKD come from the germline V gene. The CDR3 runs to 15 residues. DNA for the CDR3: TGTGCCACCAGTGATTTGTTGTTACCTATCAATGAGCAGTTCTTC. Protein: CATSDLLLPINEQFF.